This T cell receptor beta chain was sequenced in a study of tumor-infiltrating lymphocytes in primary liver carcinoma. From around 0.5 ug of total RNA, TCR beta-specific cDNA was reverse-transcribed using a constant-region primer. ARM-PCR was slightly modified, and three nested multiplex PCR rounds with it gave rise to the TCR beta libraries. The first two PCR rounds, roughly 11 cycles each, used TRBV1-TRBV30 forward primers and a C-beta reverse primer. Each CDR3 protein gets one entry after TCRdb re-called the multiplex PCR reads with MiXCR. Among 65,000 to 90,000 distinct CDR3 sequences, 55% to 85% were seen once, and the ten largest hold approximately 20%. Study results and caveats: A fraction of only about 7-25% of top clones appeared in all five tumor regions. The 250 largest clones made up significantly more of tumor than blood repertoires (p = 0.039).

Germline V gives CDR1 DFQATT, CDR2 SNEGSKA (reference sequence). This CDR3 region has 13 residues. About this clonotype: Its antigen is as yet unknown. This may be a read error, as it is one base from a much larger clone.

Taking about 17-31 mg of unsorted bulk tissue, the authors co-extracted RNA and DNA. Every tumor was sampled at five separate regions. V is TRBV20-1 and J is TRBJ2-1; D is unclear. Sequenced input: liver tumor tissue from sampling region 1. The subset is: tumor region T1, superior pole. This receptor was taken from a man aged 35 to 55 with primary liver carcinoma and hepatitis B virus infection. CDR3 sequence: CNARDMAINEQFF. The CDR3 coding sequence is TGCAATGCTAGAGATATGGCGATCAATGAGCAGTTCTTC.